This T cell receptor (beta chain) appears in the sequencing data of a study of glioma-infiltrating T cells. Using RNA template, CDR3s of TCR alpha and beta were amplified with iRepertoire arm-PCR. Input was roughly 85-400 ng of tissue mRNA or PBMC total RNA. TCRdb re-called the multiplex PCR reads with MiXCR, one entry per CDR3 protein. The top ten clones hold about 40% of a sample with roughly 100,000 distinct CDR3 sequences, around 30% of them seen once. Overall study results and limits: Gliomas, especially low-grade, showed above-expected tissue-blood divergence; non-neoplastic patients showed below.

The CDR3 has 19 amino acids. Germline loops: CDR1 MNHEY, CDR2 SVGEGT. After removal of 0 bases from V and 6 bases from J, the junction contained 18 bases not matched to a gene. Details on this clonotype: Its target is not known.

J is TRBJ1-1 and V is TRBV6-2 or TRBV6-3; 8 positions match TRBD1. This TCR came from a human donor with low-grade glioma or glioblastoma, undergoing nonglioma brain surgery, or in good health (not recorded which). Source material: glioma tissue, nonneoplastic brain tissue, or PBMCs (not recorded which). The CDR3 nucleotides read TGTGCCAGCAGTTACTCGATGGGGCGGGACAGGTCCCTTGGCGCTGAAGCTTTCTTT. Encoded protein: CASSYSMGRDRSLGAEAFF.